The rows below give T cell receptor beta chains drawn from one sample of a study of blood T cell repertoires in COVID-19. Clones were read by immunoSEQ multiplex PCR, and TCRdb kept only the in-frame ones, dropping some. The table includes some 90,000 clones, approximately 90% detected once. The sequenced sample consisted of peripheral blood. The source of these receptors is a woman between 50 and 59 years old in a cohort sampled during active COVID-19. CDR3s include the opening cysteine and the closing phenylalanine or tryptophan. Fields, in order: D gene, J gene, clone size, V gene, CDR3 protein, CDR3 DNA. D genes are given only for firm matches. Size is omitted from some rows. Given values are once, few, many or a class for expanded clones.

NA	TRBJ1-6	NA	TRBV5-6	CASRSAGEALHF	TGTGCCAGCAGATCGGCGGGGGAAGCCCTCCACTTT
TRBD1	TRBJ1-2	NA	TRBV27	CASSPGTGRPYGYTF	TGTGCCAGCAGCCCAGGGACAGGGAGGCCGTATGGCTACACCTTC
NA	TRBJ1-5	NA	TRBV30	CAWSVGVSRVPQHF	TGTGCCTGGAGTGTAGGGGTGAGCCGGGTGCCCCAGCATTTT
NA	TRBJ1-1	NA	TRBV12-3/TRBV12-4	CASSLPTNTEAFF	TGTGCCAGCAGTTTACCCACTAACACTGAAGCTTTCTTT
NA	TRBJ1-1	NA	TRBV7-6	CASSLPGTTNTEAFF	TGTGCCAGCAGCTTGCCCGGGACAACGAACACTGAAGCTTTCTTT
TRBD1	TRBJ2-2	NA	TRBV19	CASRLGQMLFF	TGTGCCAGTAGACTGGGACAGATGTTGTTTTTT
NA	TRBJ1-2	NA	TRBV10-2	CASSEDGHVNYGYTF	TGCGCCAGCAGTGAGGATGGCCACGTTAACTATGGCTACACCTTC
TRBD1	TRBJ2-6	NA	TRBV3-1/TRBV3-2	CASRIGGQGDSGANVLTF	TGTGCCAGCAGAATCGGGGGACAGGGCGACTCTGGGGCCAACGTCCTGACTTTC
TRBD1	TRBJ2-1	NA	TRBV7-8	CASSPRTGVSYNEQFF	TGTGCCAGCAGTCCGAGGACAGGGGTGTCCTACAATGAGCAGTTCTTC
NA	TRBJ2-2	NA	TRBV30	CAWSPGGATGELFF	TGTGCCTGGAGTCCGGGTGGAGCCACCGGGGAGCTGTTTTTT
NA	TRBJ1-4	NA	TRBV7-9	CASSLNGREKLFF	TGTGCCAGCAGCTTAAACGGGAGGGAAAAACTGTTTTTT
TRBD1	TRBJ1-2	NA	TRBV19	CASSIVRGDSYLNYGYTF	TGTGCCAGTAGTATAGTACGAGGGGACAGTTACCTTAACTATGGCTACACCTTC
TRBD1	TRBJ1-2	NA	TRBV7-9	CASSSTVGQENYGYTF	TGTGCCAGCAGCTCAACCGTCGGACAGGAGAACTATGGCTACACCTTC
NA	TRBJ1-1	NA	TRBV13	CASSPRARGGAFF	TGTGCCAGCAGCCCAAGAGCCCGGGGAGGCGCTTTCTTT
TRBD2	TRBJ2-2	once	TRBV29-1	CSLERSGRGNTGELFF	TGCAGCCTTGAACGAAGCGGGAGGGGGAACACCGGGGAGCTGTTTTTT
TRBD1	TRBJ1-1	NA	TRBV6-1	CASSEGAGGDTEAFF	TGTGCCAGCAGTGAAGGGGCAGGGGGAGACACTGAAGCTTTCTTT
NA	TRBJ1-2	NA	TRBV28	CASRSGHSIYGYTF	TGTGCCAGCAGGTCGGGACACTCTATCTATGGCTACACCTTC
NA	TRBJ2-7	NA	TRBV6-1	CASSDGSYEQYF	TGTGCCAGCAGTGATGGCAGCTACGAGCAGTACTTC
TRBD1	TRBJ1-6	NA	TRBV7-9	CASSSQGTAYNSPLHF	TGTGCCAGCAGCTCCCAAGGGACAGCCTATAATTCACCCCTCCACTTT
NA	TRBJ2-1	NA	TRBV6-1	CASREEQDNEQFF	TGTGCCAGCAGAGAAGAGCAGGACAATGAGCAGTTCTTC
NA	TRBJ1-2	NA	TRBV19	CASSRQYLDYGYTF	TGTGCCAGTAGTAGACAGTACTTGGACTATGGCTACACCTTC
NA	TRBJ1-1	NA	TRBV4-1	CASSLASRMNTEAFF	TGCGCCAGCAGCCTAGCGAGCAGAATGAACACTGAAGCTTTCTTT
NA	TRBJ1-5	NA	TRBV3-1/TRBV3-2	CASSHSYREGQPQHF	TGTGCCAGCAGCCATTCCTACAGGGAGGGTCAGCCCCAGCATTTT
TRBD2	TRBJ2-7	NA	TRBV6-1	CASSEAGLEKNEQYF	TGTGCCAGCAGTGAAGCGGGACTAGAGAAAAACGAGCAGTACTTC
NA	TRBJ2-3	NA	TRBV28	CASSWEIGDTQYF	TGTGCCAGCAGTTGGGAGATCGGAGATACGCAGTATTTT
TRBD1	TRBJ1-1	NA	TRBV27	CASSPWDRRTEAFF	TGTGCCAGCAGTCCCTGGGACAGGAGAACTGAAGCTTTCTTT
NA	TRBJ2-7	NA	TRBV5-4	CASSGGGALRYEQYF	TGTGCCAGCAGCGGAGGGGGCGCCCTTCGGTACGAGCAGTACTTC
TRBD1	TRBJ2-7	NA	TRBV25-1	CASSLGGSYEQYF	TGTGCCAGCAGTTTAGGGGGCAGCTACGAGCAGTACTTC
NA	TRBJ1-1	NA	TRBV18	CASSPRRQSPEAFF	TGTGCCAGCTCACCTAGGCGGCAGAGTCCTGAAGCTTTCTTT
NA	TRBJ2-2	NA	TRBV7-9	CASSLAAGLNTGELFF	TGTGCCAGCAGCTTAGCCGCAGGGTTGAACACCGGGGAGCTGTTTTTT
NA	TRBJ1-6	NA	TRBV6-1	CASCKGQGFYNSPLHF	TGTGCCAGCTGTAAAGGGCAGGGGTTCTATAATTCACCCCTCCACTTT
TRBD2	TRBJ2-3	NA	TRBV24-1	CATSDPGLAEGATDTQYF	TGTGCCACCAGTGACCCAGGACTAGCGGAGGGGGCCACAGATACGCAGTATTTT
NA	TRBJ2-3	NA	TRBV6-6	CASSYSRTPDTQYF	TGTGCCAGCAGTTACTCCCGGACTCCAGATACGCAGTATTTT
TRBD1	TRBJ1-4	NA	TRBV9	CASSVDRGANEKLFF	TGTGCCAGCAGCGTGGACAGGGGTGCTAATGAAAAACTGTTTTTT
TRBD1	TRBJ2-1	NA	TRBV6-6	CASSRSRRGPQTSYNEQFF	TGTGCCAGCAGTCGCAGCAGAAGGGGGCCGCAAACCTCCTACAATGAGCAGTTCTTC
TRBD1	TRBJ2-1	NA	TRBV5-1	CASSTRDRDGEQFF	TGCGCCAGCAGCACCCGGGACAGGGATGGTGAGCAGTTCTTC
NA	TRBJ2-7	NA	TRBV7-8	CASSLVSDYEQYF	TGTGCCAGCAGCTTAGTCAGTGACTACGAGCAGTACTTC
NA	TRBJ1-5	NA	TRBV19	CASRQPPIHSSNQPQHF	TGTGCCAGTAGGCAACCCCCCATCCATAGTAGCAATCAGCCCCAGCATTTT
TRBD2	TRBJ2-3	NA	TRBV10-2	CASRGLAGGGDTQYF	TGCGCCAGCCGGGGACTAGCGGGGGGTGGAGATACGCAGTATTTT
TRBD2	TRBJ2-2	NA	TRBV19	CASSIDGTRHPGELFF	TGTGCCAGTAGTATAGACGGGACTAGGCACCCCGGGGAGCTGTTTTTT
NA	TRBJ1-6	NA	TRBV6-4	CASSEQVNSPLHF	TGTGCCAGCAGTGAACAAGTTAATTCACCCCTCCACTTT
NA	TRBJ2-7	NA	TRBV5-1	CASSLETLSYEQYF	TGCGCCAGCAGCTTGGAGACACTCTCCTACGAGCAGTACTTC
TRBD2	TRBJ2-7	NA	TRBV28	CASRSAGVSYEQYF	TGTGCCAGCAGGTCAGCGGGGGTTTCCTACGAGCAGTACTTC
NA	TRBJ2-1	NA	TRBV7-9	CASSVGDEQFF	TGTGCCAGCAGCGTCGGTGATGAGCAGTTCTTC
TRBD1	TRBJ1-2	NA	TRBV2	CASSLAGGPNYGYTF	TGTGCCAGCAGCCTAGCAGGGGGACCTAACTATGGCTACACCTTC
NA	TRBJ2-2	NA	TRBV3-1/TRBV3-2	CASSQGFGRTGELFF	TGTGCCAGCAGCCAAGGGTTTGGGAGAACCGGGGAGCTGTTTTTT
NA	TRBJ2-1	NA	TRBV3-1/TRBV3-2	CASSLSTGEQFF	TGTGCCAGCAGCCTTTCGACAGGTGAGCAGTTCTTC
NA	TRBJ2-7	NA	TRBV11-2	CASSLTTQAIYEQYF	TGTGCCAGCAGCTTAACCACTCAGGCGATCTACGAGCAGTACTTC
TRBD1	TRBJ1-3	NA	TRBV19	CASSIRTGAPGNTIYF	TGTGCCAGTAGTATCCGAACAGGGGCGCCTGGAAACACCATATATTTT
NA	TRBJ1-1	NA	TRBV9	CASSVEAGVRTEAFF	TGTGCCAGCAGCGTAGAGGCAGGGGTTAGGACTGAAGCTTTCTTT
NA	TRBJ2-7	NA	TRBV7-9	CASSRDRYEQYF	TGTGCCAGCAGCCGAGACAGATACGAGCAGTACTTC
TRBD1	TRBJ2-7	NA	TRBV7-9	CASSYGQGSLNEQYF	TGTGCCAGCAGCTACGGACAGGGCTCCCTCAACGAGCAGTACTTC
TRBD2	TRBJ2-7	NA	TRBV18	CASSPLGTSGNYEQYF	TGTGCCAGCTCACCCCTCGGGACTAGCGGGAACTACGAGCAGTACTTC